These 17 T cell receptor beta chains came from one sample sequenced in a study of blood T cell repertoires in COVID-19 (dated by TCRdb to the early 2020s). The method behind the library was the immunoSEQ multiplex PCR assay. The clones in this table, taken by TCRdb from immuneACCESS, are in-frame only. Not every clone is retained; where verified, under half of the shortfall comes from an unresolved V gene, and the cause of the rest is unknown. Here the sample has about 400,000 clones; 89% occur a single time. Together, the top ten hold about 1.7% of the sample. Source material: PBMCs or T cells enriched from blood (not recorded which). The receptors come from a woman aged 25 to 39 who had recovered from COVID-19.

The chain uses TRBV28 and TRBJ2-7, with 8 positions matching TRBD1. The CDR3 loop spans 14 amino acids. CDR1 and CDR2 from the germline V gene are MDHEN and SYDVKM. After removal of 2 bases from V and 2 bases from J, the junction contained 2 bases not matched to a gene. As DNA, the CDR3 is TGTGCCAGCAGTTTAGGGGGACAGGCCTACGAGCAGTACTTC. Protein product: CASSLGGQAYEQYF.

The J gene is TRBJ1-1, the V gene TRBV7-2; possible D gene TRBD1, 6 bases. The V gene lost 1 base and the J gene lost 4 bases, with 22 bases spanning the gap. CDR1 is SGHTA, CDR2 FQGNSA, per germline. The CDR3 sequence is 18 residues long. CDR3 sequence reads: CASSLVWQGQGRTTEAFF. The CDR3 DNA is TGTGCCAGCAGCTTAGTGTGGCAGGGGCAGGGAAGGACCACTGAAGCTTTCTTT.

The chain links TRBV3-1 (or the pseudogene TRBV3-2) to TRBJ1-1, with D possibly TRBD1 on 5 matching bases. Germline CDR1 reads LGHDT; CDR2 reads YNNKEL (reference sequence). The ends were cut back, 3 bases at V and 0 bases at J, with 8 bases in the middle. The CDR3 is 14 amino acids. CDR3 protein: CASSHPGLNTEAFF. In nucleotides, the CDR3 is TGTGCCAGCAGCCACCCAGGGCTGAACACTGAAGCTTTCTTT.

The rearrangement joins TRBV27 to TRBJ1-4; no clear D. Trimming left V 5 bases short and J 8 bases short, with 15 bases between. Germline loops: CDR1 MNHEY, CDR2 SMNVEV (reference sequence). The CDR3 is 14 residues long. The CDR3 here is CASSPTVAGEKLFF. The CDR3 DNA reads TGTGCCAGCAGTCCGACCGTGGCGGGGGAAAAACTGTTTTTT.

The chain couples TRBV5-4 to TRBJ2-7, with 10 bases identical to TRBD2. The trim removed 3 bases at V and 0 bases at J, leaving 3 bases unmatched. The CDR3 covers 15 residues. Germline V gene sequence: CDR1 SGHNT, CDR2 YYREEE (reference sequence). The CDR3 DNA sequence: TGTGCCAGCAGCTCTAGCGGGGGACCCTCCTACGAGCAGTACTTC. Translation: CASSSSGGPSYEQYF.

The chain uses TRBV7-9 and TRBJ2-7; 7 bases agree with TRBD2. J gave up 2 bases and V 0 bases, and 4 bases lay outside the gene matches. CDR3 length: 15 residues. Germline CDR1 is SEHNR and CDR2 is FQNEAQ (reference sequence). The CDR3 loop is CASSLASGFPYEQYF. CDR3 DNA: TGTGCCAGCAGCTTAGCTAGCGGGTTCCCCTACGAGCAGTACTTC.

This chain uses TRBV2 with TRBJ2-3; 10 bases map to TRBD2. The germline CDR1 and CDR2 sequences are SNHLY and FYNNEI. The length of the CDR3 is 16 residues. J gave up 1 base and V 4 bases, and 5 bases lay outside the gene matches. The CDR3 DNA is TGTGCCAGCAGTGGGACTAGCGGAGGCCGCACAGATACGCAGTATTTT. Translating it yields CASSGTSGGRTDTQYF.

The chain combines TRBV10-3 with TRBJ1-2; 8 positions agree with TRBD1. CDR3 length: 14 amino acids. Trimming cost V 8 bases and J 8 bases; bases outside gene matches: 13. From germline, CDR1 is ENHRY and CDR2 SYGVKD. In DNA, the CDR3 is TGTGCCATCTCCACAAGACAGGGGCCAGGGGGCTACACCTTC. It is translated as CAISTRQGPGGYTF.

The chain is built from TRBV24-1 and TRBJ2-1; 8 bases are a match to TRBD2. Germline assignment: CDR1 KGHDR and CDR2 SFDVKD. This CDR3 has 16 amino acids. V was clipped by 5 bases and J by 2 bases; unmatched bases: 7. The CDR3 coding sequence is TGTGCCACCAGTGGTCCCGGGACTAGTACCTACAATGAGCAGTTCTTC. Encoded protein: CATSGPGTSTYNEQFF.

The gene calls are TRBV15 and TRBJ2-5; TRBD1 matches 9 bases. This CDR3 has 15 amino acids. CDR1 LNHNV and CDR2 YYDKDF come from the germline V gene (reference sequence). The V and J ends lost 5 bases and 2 bases, in that order; junction bases with no gene match: 6. The CDR3 protein is CATSDRDRAQETQYF. Here the CDR3 DNA reads TGTGCCACCAGCGACCGGGACAGGGCTCAAGAGACCCAGTACTTC. Using reference TRBV15 and TRBJ2-5 for the parts outside the CDR3, the full variable domain is DAMVIQNPRYQVTQFGKPVTLSCSQTLNHNVMYWYQQKSSQAPKLLFHYYDKDFNNEADTPDNFQSRRPNTSFCFLDIRSPGLGDTAMYLCATSDRDRAQETQYFGPGTRLLVL.

The V and J genes are TRBV7-8 and TRBJ1-2, with 7 bases matching TRBD1. Germline CDR1 SGHVS, CDR2 FQNEAQ. This CDR3 comprises 14 residues. The V and J ends lost 4 bases and 4 bases, in that order; junction bases with no gene match: 6. The CDR3 DNA reads TGTGCCAGCAGCTACCGACAGGGAGGCTATGGCTACACCTTC. Amino acids: CASSYRQGGYGYTF.

A note on this clone: The sample holds other DNA sequences that translate to the same CDR3. V gene TRBV7-2 combines with J gene TRBJ1-1, with 7 positions matching TRBD1. V lost 5 bases, J lost 4 bases, and 4 bases stayed unmatched. Germline loops: CDR1 SGHTA, CDR2 FQGNSA. This CDR3 region has 13 residues. The CDR3: CASSLDRVTEAFF. The DNA for the CDR3 is TGTGCCAGCAGCCTCGACAGGGTCACTGAAGCTTTCTTT.

The rearrangement links TRBV11-3 to TRBJ1-1; no clear D. Trimming cost V 5 bases and J 1 base, with 8 bases left between them. The CDR3 length is 13 residues. Germline V lookup: CDR1 SGHNT, CDR2 YENEEA. The CDR3 region has the DNA TGTGCCAGCAGCAGACTCGCGAACACTGAAGCTTTCTTT. It yields the protein CASSRLANTEAFF.

The chain uses TRBV6-5 and TRBJ1-2; the match to TRBD1 covers 7 bases. Germline V gives CDR1 MNHEY, CDR2 SVGAGI. With 4 bases clipped from V and 8 bases from J, the junction kept 16 bases outside the gene matches. The CDR3 totals 16 residues. Here the CDR3 DNA reads TGTGCCAGCAGTTCTATTTTGACAGGGAAGCTTCAGGGCTACACCTTC. It specifies CASSSILTGKLQGYTF.

This clone was counted only a few times. The chain joins TRBV28 to TRBJ2-7; 7 bases line up with TRBD2. The junction had 11 bases not matched to a gene; V was cut back by 2 bases and J by 1 base. The CDR3 is 17 amino acids. Germline V gene data show CDR1 as MDHEN and CDR2 as SYDVKM. Written as DNA, the CDR3 is TGTGCCAGCAGTTTAGAGAGGGAGGGAGGCAGTTCCTACGAGCAGTACTTC. It codes for CASSLEREGGSSYEQYF.

The chain joins TRBV12-5 to TRBJ1-5; 7 bases are a match to TRBD1. Losses at the gene ends were 5 bases for V and 6 bases for J; bases not matched to a gene: 4. CDR1 is LGHNT, CDR2 FRNRAP, per germline. The CDR3 runs 13 residues. CDR3 protein: CASGLTGPQPQHF. The CDR3, as DNA: TGTGCTAGTGGTCTGACAGGGCCTCAGCCCCAGCATTTT.

The chain combines TRBV4-1 with TRBJ1-3, with 7 bases matching TRBD1. The germline V gene encodes CDR1 MGHRA and CDR2 YSYEKL. J was trimmed by 4 bases and V by 2 bases; bases with no gene match: 8. This CDR3 is built from 16 residues. CDR3 bases: TGCGCCAGCAGCCAAACCTCCGGGACAGAAGGAAACACCATATATTTT. Translated: CASSQTSGTEGNTIYF.